Given below is one T cell receptor beta chain in context. The target antigen is unknown. The CD4+ fraction was divided into a CD45RA+ naive subset and a CD45RA-negative memory subset. The germline V gene encodes CDR1 DFQATT and CDR2 SNEGSKA (reference sequence). The CDR3 is 11 amino acids. V lost 4 bases and J lost 4, with 7 bases in between. As processed by the authors: Filtering differed because ImmunoSEQ produced junction-only sequences that carried no quality scores. The repertoire was sequenced with immunoSEQ multiplex PCR; TCRdb's copy has only in-frame clones and lacks some. From that table come the V and J calls and clone size; the DNA was used to work out D and trimming. The sample lists fewer than 3 million clones, 80% to 95% seen once, with 0.37% in the top ten. The data were taken from a study of shared clonotypes between healthy human individuals. Study results and limitations: Clonotypes that were shared across a few donors made up around 5% of naive CD4 clonotypes. Despite large depth, rarefaction showed incomplete sorted-subset sequencing.

The chain couples TRBV20-1 to TRBJ1-1; no reliable D call. The clonotype originates from a young man in good health. Some clones in this sample may be carry-over from other donors' samples. Specimen: naive CD4+ T cells from PBMCs. Regarding subset: CD45RA+ positively selected. As DNA, the CDR3 is TGCAGTGCTAAGGGTGTCACTGAAGCTTTCTTT. Amino acid sequence: CSAKGVTEAFF.